Listed below are T cell receptor beta chains from one sample, sequenced in a study of chemoradiotherapy in HPV16-positive cancers. Libraries were prepared by immunoSEQ multiplex PCR; TCRdb keeps only in-frame clonotypes and omits some of them. The sample includes tens of thousands of clones, more than 70% of them seen just once. The sample was blood, taken from a patient who underwent chemoradiotherapy. The receptor source for this set is a human donor with HPV-associated anogenital cancer. Each CDR3 is given with its conserved first and last residue. Each record gives: V gene, J gene, clone size, D gene, CDR3 DNA, CDR3 protein. D genes are given only for firm matches. Part of the rows lack a size; the others show once, few, many or a class for expanded clones.

v_call: TRBV4-2; j_call: TRBJ2-2; clone_size: -; d_call: TRBD2; cdr3_nt: TGTGCCAGCAGCCAAACTGGACTAGCGGGAGACGCGAACACCGGGGAGCTGTTTTTT; cdr3_aa: CASSQTGLAGDANTGELFF
v_call: TRBV19; j_call: TRBJ2-1; clone_size: once; d_call: TRBD1; cdr3_nt: TGTGCCAGTAGTGCCGCCGGGACAGGGCACTTGTCCAATGAGCAGTTCTTC; cdr3_aa: CASSAAGTGHLSNEQFF
v_call: TRBV25-1; j_call: TRBJ2-4; clone_size: -; d_call: TRBD1; cdr3_nt: TGTGCCAGCAGTGGCATTGACAGGGGCAAAAACATTCAGTACTTC; cdr3_aa: CASSGIDRGKNIQYF
v_call: TRBV13; j_call: TRBJ2-1; clone_size: once; d_call: TRBD2; cdr3_nt: TGTGCCAGCAGCTTTAGCGGGAGTCACTCCTACAATGAGCAGTTCTTC; cdr3_aa: CASSFSGSHSYNEQFF
v_call: TRBV5-6; j_call: TRBJ1-2; clone_size: -; d_call: -; cdr3_nt: TGTGCCAGCAGCTTGGGAATCGGGGGCCCCGGCTACACCTTC; cdr3_aa: CASSLGIGGPGYTF
v_call: TRBV6-6; j_call: TRBJ1-2; clone_size: -; d_call: TRBD1; cdr3_nt: TGTGCCAGCAGTCCTCGACAGGGGAGTGCTCTTGGTGGCTACACCTTC; cdr3_aa: CASSPRQGSALGGYTF
v_call: TRBV5-4; j_call: TRBJ2-3; clone_size: -; d_call: -; cdr3_nt: TGTGCCAGCAGCTCGATACTAGATTATACGCAGTATTTT; cdr3_aa: CASSSILDYTQYF
v_call: TRBV21-1; j_call: TRBJ1-2; clone_size: -; d_call: -; cdr3_nt: TGTGCCAGCAGGCTTATCATCTTTCGGACAGGGAGATTTTGCGGCTACACCTTC; cdr3_aa: CASRLIIFRTGRFCGYTF
v_call: TRBV7-9; j_call: TRBJ2-1; clone_size: -; d_call: -; cdr3_nt: TGTGCCAGCAGCCCCCGAGGGACAGAGCAGTTCTTC; cdr3_aa: CASSPRGTEQFF
v_call: TRBV5-1; j_call: TRBJ1-2; clone_size: few; d_call: -; cdr3_nt: TGCGCCAGCAGCCAGGACAGTTCCTATGGCTACACCTTC; cdr3_aa: CASSQDSSYGYTF
v_call: TRBV28; j_call: TRBJ1-2; clone_size: -; d_call: -; cdr3_nt: TGTGCCAGCACGGCAGCTAACTATGGCTACACCTTC; cdr3_aa: CASTAANYGYTF
v_call: TRBV27; j_call: TRBJ2-3; clone_size: -; d_call: TRBD2; cdr3_nt: TGTGCCAGCAGTTCTGCGGCGGGGAGGGGTGATACGCAGTATTTT; cdr3_aa: CASSSAAGRGDTQYF
v_call: TRBV28; j_call: TRBJ2-1; clone_size: -; d_call: -; cdr3_nt: TGTGCCAGCAGTTTAAGCCGCCGGGGACTTTCCTACAATGAGCAGTTCTTC; cdr3_aa: CASSLSRRGLSYNEQFF
v_call: TRBV9; j_call: TRBJ2-7; clone_size: -; d_call: -; cdr3_nt: TGTGCCAGCAGCGCCGAGGGTAACTACGAGCAGTACTTC; cdr3_aa: CASSAEGNYEQYF
v_call: TRBV5-5; j_call: TRBJ1-1; clone_size: -; d_call: TRBD1; cdr3_nt: TGTGCCAGCACCTGGGACAGAGGTGGCACTGAAGCTTTCTTT; cdr3_aa: CASTWDRGGTEAFF
v_call: TRBV6-1; j_call: TRBJ1-1; clone_size: -; d_call: -; cdr3_nt: TGTGCCAGCTCCATGGGCCGGGGTGCCACTGAAGCTTTCTTT; cdr3_aa: CASSMGRGATEAFF
v_call: TRBV25-1; j_call: TRBJ1-5; clone_size: -; d_call: -; cdr3_nt: TGTGCCAGCAGGGAGGGCCCTGGGCAGCCCCAGCATTTT; cdr3_aa: CASREGPGQPQHF
v_call: TRBV25-1; j_call: TRBJ2-7; clone_size: -; d_call: -; cdr3_nt: TGTGCCAGCAGTGAATATTTCGCCGGAGGGGGAGGTACCTACGAGCAGTACTTC; cdr3_aa: CASSEYFAGGGGTYEQYF
v_call: TRBV10-3; j_call: TRBJ2-4; clone_size: -; d_call: -; cdr3_nt: TGTGCCATCAGTACCGGACAGTTAGCCAAAAACATTCAGTACTTC; cdr3_aa: CAISTGQLAKNIQYF
v_call: TRBV19; j_call: TRBJ2-2; clone_size: -; d_call: TRBD2; cdr3_nt: TGTGCCAGTAGTACCTCGGGACTAGCGGGGGGGTCCGGGGAGCTGTTTTTT; cdr3_aa: CASSTSGLAGGSGELFF
v_call: TRBV6-1; j_call: TRBJ1-1; clone_size: -; d_call: -; cdr3_nt: TGTGCCAGCAGTGAAACCGGGACAACCACTGAAGCTTTCTTT; cdr3_aa: CASSETGTTTEAFF
v_call: TRBV7-2; j_call: TRBJ1-2; clone_size: -; d_call: TRBD1; cdr3_nt: TGTGCCAGCAGCGATCCCGGGACAGCCCTTAACTATGGCTACACCTTC; cdr3_aa: CASSDPGTALNYGYTF
v_call: TRBV5-4; j_call: TRBJ2-4; clone_size: -; d_call: TRBD1; cdr3_nt: TGTGCCAGCAGCTGGGGACAGGGGGCCCAAAACATTCAGTACTTC; cdr3_aa: CASSWGQGAQNIQYF
v_call: TRBV6-6; j_call: TRBJ1-5; clone_size: -; d_call: -; cdr3_nt: TGTGCCAGCAGTTACTCGACTAGCGGCAATCAGCCCCAGCATTTT; cdr3_aa: CASSYSTSGNQPQHF
v_call: TRBV30; j_call: TRBJ1-4; clone_size: few; d_call: -; cdr3_nt: TGTGCCTGGAGTGTACTGGGGGCTAATGAAAAACTGTTTTTT; cdr3_aa: CAWSVLGANEKLFF
v_call: TRBV27; j_call: TRBJ2-7; clone_size: -; d_call: TRBD1; cdr3_nt: TGTGCCAGCAGTTTATATTCCTCTGGCCGGACAGGGAACTACGAGCAGTACTTC; cdr3_aa: CASSLYSSGRTGNYEQYF
v_call: TRBV6-5; j_call: TRBJ1-1; clone_size: -; d_call: -; cdr3_nt: TGTGCCAGCAGCCAGGGAAGGCGAACTGAAGCTTTCTTT; cdr3_aa: CASSQGRRTEAFF
v_call: TRBV6-1; j_call: TRBJ1-2; clone_size: -; d_call: -; cdr3_nt: TGTGCCAGCAGGGACTATGGCTACACCTTC; cdr3_aa: CASRDYGYTF
v_call: TRBV5-8; j_call: TRBJ1-5; clone_size: -; d_call: TRBD1; cdr3_nt: TGTGCCAGCAGCTTGGGGGGACAGGGGAATCAGCCCCAGCATTTT; cdr3_aa: CASSLGGQGNQPQHF
v_call: TRBV6-6; j_call: TRBJ2-1; clone_size: -; d_call: -; cdr3_nt: TGTGCCAGCAGTTCGAATGAGCAGTTCTTC; cdr3_aa: CASSSNEQFF
v_call: TRBV5-1; j_call: TRBJ1-2; clone_size: -; d_call: -; cdr3_nt: TGCGCCAGCAGCCAACAGGTGTCCCGCTATGGCTACACCTTC; cdr3_aa: CASSQQVSRYGYTF
v_call: TRBV27; j_call: TRBJ1-1; clone_size: -; d_call: -; cdr3_nt: TGTGCCGTCCGGTGGGGGCTTGAAGCTTTCTTT; cdr3_aa: CAVRWGLEAFF
v_call: TRBV19; j_call: TRBJ1-1; clone_size: few; d_call: -; cdr3_nt: TGTGCCAGTAGTATACCCGGGGGCACCACTGAAGCTTTCTTT; cdr3_aa: CASSIPGGTTEAFF
v_call: TRBV19; j_call: TRBJ1-1; clone_size: -; d_call: -; cdr3_nt: TGTGCCAGTAGCACCGAGGGCCTCAACACTGAAGCTTTCTTT; cdr3_aa: CASSTEGLNTEAFF
v_call: TRBV5-1; j_call: TRBJ2-7; clone_size: once; d_call: -; cdr3_nt: TGCGCCAGCAGTCCCAGGCCTGGGGAGCACGAGCAGTACTTC; cdr3_aa: CASSPRPGEHEQYF
v_call: TRBV19; j_call: TRBJ2-7; clone_size: -; d_call: TRBD1; cdr3_nt: TGTGCCAGTAGTACCCGGGACAGGGGGATGGACGAGCAGTACTTC; cdr3_aa: CASSTRDRGMDEQYF
v_call: TRBV5-4; j_call: TRBJ1-2; clone_size: -; d_call: TRBD1; cdr3_nt: TGTGCCAGCAGCACCGGACAGGGGGCCGTGAACTATGGCTACACCTTC; cdr3_aa: CASSTGQGAVNYGYTF
v_call: TRBV6-6; j_call: TRBJ2-1; clone_size: -; d_call: -; cdr3_nt: TGCGCCAGCAGTTACAGTCGGGTCTACAATGAGCAGTTCTTC; cdr3_aa: CASSYSRVYNEQFF
v_call: TRBV2; j_call: TRBJ1-1; clone_size: -; d_call: TRBD1; cdr3_nt: TGTGCCAGCAGTGAGGGAAGGACAGGGAACACTGAAGCTTTCTTT; cdr3_aa: CASSEGRTGNTEAFF
v_call: TRBV28; j_call: TRBJ1-2; clone_size: once; d_call: TRBD1; cdr3_nt: TGTGCCAGCAGCCACAGGACAGGGAAAGGCTATGGCTACACCTTC; cdr3_aa: CASSHRTGKGYGYTF
v_call: TRBV6-5; j_call: TRBJ1-4; clone_size: -; d_call: -; cdr3_nt: TGTGCCAGCACCCCGCAGGCAACTAATGAAAAACTGTTTTTT; cdr3_aa: CASTPQATNEKLFF
v_call: TRBV15; j_call: TRBJ2-2; clone_size: once; d_call: -; cdr3_nt: TGTGCCACCAGCAGAGATAAACGGGGGGACATAACCGGGGAGCTGTTTTTT; cdr3_aa: CATSRDKRGDITGELFF
v_call: TRBV28; j_call: TRBJ2-1; clone_size: -; d_call: TRBD2; cdr3_nt: TGTGCCAGCAGTTTTAGTTTAAGCGGGACGATAAATGAGCAGTTCTTC; cdr3_aa: CASSFSLSGTINEQFF
v_call: TRBV5-1; j_call: TRBJ2-7; clone_size: -; d_call: TRBD2; cdr3_nt: TGCGCCAGCAGCTTGGTAGCGGGCGCTGCCTACGAGCAGTACTTC; cdr3_aa: CASSLVAGAAYEQYF
v_call: TRBV4-1; j_call: TRBJ1-4; clone_size: -; d_call: -; cdr3_nt: TGCGCCAGCAGCCAAGAAGCGGAAAAACTGTTTTTT; cdr3_aa: CASSQEAEKLFF
v_call: TRBV5-1; j_call: TRBJ1-1; clone_size: -; d_call: -; cdr3_nt: TGCGCCAGCAGCTTGACAGAAGGGAACACTGAAGCTTTCTTT; cdr3_aa: CASSLTEGNTEAFF
v_call: TRBV18; j_call: TRBJ1-1; clone_size: -; d_call: -; cdr3_nt: TGTGCCAGCTCACCGGACCTAAACACTGAAGCTTTCTTT; cdr3_aa: CASSPDLNTEAFF
v_call: TRBV5-4; j_call: TRBJ2-5; clone_size: -; d_call: TRBD1; cdr3_nt: TGTGCCAGCAGCTCTCCTCCGGGACAGGCGTTCCAAGAGACCCAGTACTTC; cdr3_aa: CASSSPPGQAFQETQYF
v_call: TRBV7-6; j_call: TRBJ2-2; clone_size: -; d_call: -; cdr3_nt: TGTGCCAGCAGCTTACAAGCGAGACAATCCACCGGGGAGCTGTTTTTT; cdr3_aa: CASSLQARQSTGELFF
v_call: TRBV12-5; j_call: TRBJ1-2; clone_size: -; d_call: TRBD1; cdr3_nt: TGTGCTAGTGGTTTGGTAGGTAGGGGGGACAGCATGGTCTATGGCTACACCTTC; cdr3_aa: CASGLVGRGDSMVYGYTF
v_call: TRBV18; j_call: TRBJ1-3; clone_size: -; d_call: -; cdr3_nt: TGTGCCAGCTCACCTCAGGGCTCTGGAAACACCATATATTTT; cdr3_aa: CASSPQGSGNTIYF
v_call: TRBV10-3; j_call: TRBJ1-1; clone_size: -; d_call: -; cdr3_nt: TGTGCCATCAGTGTGGCCAGGTTGAACACTGAAGCTTTCTTT; cdr3_aa: CAISVARLNTEAFF
v_call: TRBV11-3; j_call: TRBJ1-2; clone_size: -; d_call: -; cdr3_nt: TGTGCCAGCAGCTTACAGGGCCAAGGCTACACCTTC; cdr3_aa: CASSLQGQGYTF
v_call: TRBV6-5; j_call: TRBJ2-7; clone_size: -; d_call: TRBD1; cdr3_nt: TGTGCCAGCAGTTACACTCAGGGGGCTCTCGAGCAGTACTTC; cdr3_aa: CASSYTQGALEQYF